This TCR beta chain emerged from a study of T cells in Graves' hyperthyroidism and ophthalmopathy. Whole-study results and caveats: Blood also carried most thyroid clonotypes expanded above 0.001. Model predictions of ophthalmopathy came a median approximately 6.2 months before onset. Ophthalmopathy and stable hyperthyroidism were separated by a 13 V-J model.

The diagnoses drew upon clinical symptoms, serum thyroxine and TRAb, thyroid ultrasound and orbital computed tomography. As for this clonotype: Its target is unknown.

Regions amplified from RNA transcripts were the TCR beta CDR3 regions. HTBI primers were employed in a first-round RT-PCR of the TCR CDR3. TCRdb recomputed calls from the multiplex PCR reads with MiXCR, one row per CDR3 protein. The table lists around 700,000 distinct CDR3 sequences, approximately 19% of them singletons. Source material: blood. The sequence derives from a woman between 50 and 59 years old with Graves' hyperthyroidism that later progressed to Graves' ophthalmopathy.

The DNA for the CDR3 is TGTGCTAGTGGTCCTGATACCGCTGCCACACCCCTCCACTTT. This sequence encodes CASGPDTAATPLHF. This chain links TRBV12-5 with TRBJ1-6; no reliable D call. Trimming took 5 bases from V and 11 from J, leaving 16 bases between them. The CDR3 totals 14 residues. Germline V gives CDR1 LGHNT, CDR2 FRNRAP.